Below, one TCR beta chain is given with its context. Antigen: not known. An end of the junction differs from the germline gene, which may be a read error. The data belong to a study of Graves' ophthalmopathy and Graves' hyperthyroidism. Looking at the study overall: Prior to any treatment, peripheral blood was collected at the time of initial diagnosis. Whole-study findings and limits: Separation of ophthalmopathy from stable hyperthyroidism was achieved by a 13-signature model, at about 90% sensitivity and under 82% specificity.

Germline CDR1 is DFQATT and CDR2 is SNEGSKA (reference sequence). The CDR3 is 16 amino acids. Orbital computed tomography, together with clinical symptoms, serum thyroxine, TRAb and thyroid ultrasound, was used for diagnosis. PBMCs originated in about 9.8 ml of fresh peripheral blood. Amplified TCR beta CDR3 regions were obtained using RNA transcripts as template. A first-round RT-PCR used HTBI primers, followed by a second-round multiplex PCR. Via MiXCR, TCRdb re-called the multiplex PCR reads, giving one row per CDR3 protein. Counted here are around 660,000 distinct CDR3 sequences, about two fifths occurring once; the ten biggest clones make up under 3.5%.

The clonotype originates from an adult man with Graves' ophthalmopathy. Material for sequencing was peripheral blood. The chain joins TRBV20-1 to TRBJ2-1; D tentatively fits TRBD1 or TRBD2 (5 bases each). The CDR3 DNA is TGCAGTGCCCCTAAGTCCGGGACCTCCTCGGGGAATGAGCAGCTCTTC. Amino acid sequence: CSAPKSGTSSGNEQLF.